This T cell receptor (beta chain) was profiled in a study of blood T cell repertoires in COVID-19. Across the study: Acute and convalescent COVID-19 specimens originated in the United States, Italy and Spain. Sources were T cells, B-cell-depleted T cells, or PBMCs; the material itself was cDNA or gDNA.

Germline-derived CDR1 and CDR2 are MNHEY and SVGAGI. CDR3 size: 14 residues. With 7 bases removed from V and 1 base from J, the gap between germline ends came to 14 bases. As processed by the authors: The assay estimated nucleated cells by amplifying reference gene primers. Here immunoSEQ multiplex PCR was the method, and the copy in TCRdb shows in-frame clones only, minus some. Clonal size and the V and J genes are those of that table, whereas D and trimming came from the DNA. The profile covers 90,000 to 120,000 clones, with about nine tenths appearing a single time and around 6.5% taken by the ten largest.

The chain combines TRBV6-5 with TRBJ2-7; D ambiguous. Sequencing was performed on peripheral blood. The TCR originated in a man aged 50-60 years with active or convalescent COVID-19. The CDR3 loop is CASKVEGASYEQYF. CDR3 coding DNA: TGTGCCAGCAAAGTGGAAGGAGCGTCCTACGAGCAGTACTTC.